This TCR beta chain stems from a study of cytomegalovirus exposure and HLA in healthy donors. About the research overall: As an earlier analysis found, 150 million to 200 million T cells yielded 90 million to 140 million unique TCR beta sequences. The study placed 80% to 90% of its roughly 400 genotyped donors in the Caucasian-associated ancestry cluster.

Findings and limits, study-wide: Common viral pathogens were later found to be apparently linked to several of the most significant clusters.

Germline V gives CDR1 SEHNR, CDR2 FQNEAQ (reference sequence). J lost 8 bases, V lost 5 bases, and 8 bases had no gene match. The CDR3 is 13 residues long. Researchers ran the PCR with 60 Vbeta and 13 Jbeta primers. The protocol was immunoSEQ multiplex PCR, while the TCRdb copy is restricted to in-frame clones and leaves out a portion. The repertoire holds about 170,000 clones, roughly 84% seen once, with about 1.2% in the top ten. Comments on this clone: The antigen is undetermined.

The TCR was taken from a boy aged 2 to 9 in good health and CMV-seronegative. The V gene is TRBV7-9, the J gene TRBJ1-2, with 7 bases aligning to TRBD1. The sample was PBMCs. CDR3 sequence reads: CASSRQGPSGYTF. The CDR3 nucleotides read TGTGCCAGCAGCCGACAGGGCCCAAGCGGCTACACCTTC.